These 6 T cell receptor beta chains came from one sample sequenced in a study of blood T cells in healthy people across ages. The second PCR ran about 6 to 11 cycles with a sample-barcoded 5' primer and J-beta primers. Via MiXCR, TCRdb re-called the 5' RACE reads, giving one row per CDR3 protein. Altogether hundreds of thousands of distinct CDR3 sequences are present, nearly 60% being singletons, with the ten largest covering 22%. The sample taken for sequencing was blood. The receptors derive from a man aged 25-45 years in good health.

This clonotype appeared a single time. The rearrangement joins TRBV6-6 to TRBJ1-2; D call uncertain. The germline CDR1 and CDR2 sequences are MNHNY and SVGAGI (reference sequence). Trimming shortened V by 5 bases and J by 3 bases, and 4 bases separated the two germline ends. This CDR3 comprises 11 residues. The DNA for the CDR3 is TGTGCCAGCAGTAAGGACTATGGCTACACCTTC. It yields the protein CASSKDYGYTF.

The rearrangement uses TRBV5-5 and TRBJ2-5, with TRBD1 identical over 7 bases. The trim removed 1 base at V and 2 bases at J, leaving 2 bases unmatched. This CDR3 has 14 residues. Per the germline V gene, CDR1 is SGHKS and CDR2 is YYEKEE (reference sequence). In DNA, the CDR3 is TGTGCCAGCAGCTTGCCGGGACAGCAAGAGACCCAGTACTTC. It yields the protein CASSLPGQQETQYF.

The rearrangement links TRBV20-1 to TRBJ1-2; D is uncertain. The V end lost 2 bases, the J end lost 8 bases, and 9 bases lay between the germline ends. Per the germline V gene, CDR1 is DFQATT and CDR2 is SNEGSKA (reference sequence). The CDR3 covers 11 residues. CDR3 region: CSARNLGGYTF. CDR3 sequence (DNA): TGCAGTGCTAGAAATCTGGGAGGCTACACCTTC.

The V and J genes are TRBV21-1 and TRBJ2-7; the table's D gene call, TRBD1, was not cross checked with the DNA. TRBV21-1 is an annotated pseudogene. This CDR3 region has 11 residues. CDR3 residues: CASTPYYEQYF. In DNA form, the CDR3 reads TGTGCCAGCACCCCTTACTACGAGCAGTACTTC.

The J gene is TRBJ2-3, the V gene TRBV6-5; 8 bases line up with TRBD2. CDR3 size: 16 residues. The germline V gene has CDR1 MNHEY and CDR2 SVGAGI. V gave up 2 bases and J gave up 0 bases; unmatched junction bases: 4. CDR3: CASSYRLAISTDTQYF. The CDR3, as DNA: TGTGCCAGCAGTTACCGACTAGCGATTAGCACAGATACGCAGTATTTT.

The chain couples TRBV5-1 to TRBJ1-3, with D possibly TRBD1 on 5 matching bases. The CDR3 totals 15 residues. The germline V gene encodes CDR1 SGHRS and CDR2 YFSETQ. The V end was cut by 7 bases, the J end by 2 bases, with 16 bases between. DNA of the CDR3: TGCGCCAGCTCGTCGCAGGGAAAGGCTGGAAACACCATATATTTT. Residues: CASSSQGKAGNTIYF.